The sequence of this T cell receptor beta chain was determined in a study of graft-versus-host responses after intestinal transplantation. In the study overall: Recipients obtained multivisceral, liver-intestinal, or isolated intestinal transplants. Tacrolimus plus steroids were given to all recipients for about three years, preceded by anti-thymocyte globulin induction.

Study outcomes and limitations: Within the allografts of patients who had graft-donor T cell macrochimerism, graft-versus-host to host-versus-graft clonal ratios were high. Early declines in HvG clones that occurred post-transplant were associated with peak circulating GvH clone levels.

Worth noting for this clone: The antigen is unknown.

The data were produced by immunoSEQ multiplex PCR, yet TCRdb's version contains in-frame clones alone and is incomplete. There are roughly 77,000 clones in the sample; roughly 90% occur only once, and 2% to 3% lies in the top ten. CDR1 is SQVTM, CDR2 ANQGSEA, per germline. Trimming removed 7 bases from V and 8 bases from J, with 20 bases in between. This CDR3 is 14 amino acids long. The chain couples TRBV29-1 to TRBJ2-2, with D possibly TRBD1 on 6 matching bases. Sequenced here: unstimulated CD8+ T cells sorted from spleen or lymph node cells, sampled before intestinal transplant. This clonotype originated in a human donor who received an intestinal transplant. CDR3 sequence (DNA): TGCAGCGCACAGCCGACAGGAGTTGGGGGGGAGCTGTTTTTT. As protein: CSAQPTGVGGELFF.